This TCR beta chain comes out of a study of control samples from healthy donors and cancer patients. Profiled with immunoSEQ multiplex PCR; TCRdb holds only in-frame clones, not every one. The sample holds around 59,000 clones, more than 90% seen once. V shed 4 bases and J 4 bases; nucleotides not matched to a gene: 10. The CDR3 length is 15 residues. Looked up from germline, CDR1 is SGDLS and CDR2 is YYNGEE. This chain joins TRBV9 and TRBJ1-2; 7 bases agree with TRBD1. The receptor was derived from a man aged 35 to 55 with colorectal cancer. The sample consisted of PBMCs. CDR3 nucleotide sequence: TGTGCCAGCAGCCGTAGGGGGCTGACAGCCTATGGCTACACCTTC. Its protein product is CASSRRGLTAYGYTF.